This TCR beta chain was retrieved from a study of beta chain features in type 1 diabetes. Regarding the study as a whole: Short templates might get an advantage during PCR, and this would be equal in patients and controls.

The authors reverse transcribed all of the isolated RNA, so sequencing captured expressed TCRB transcripts. This table comes from immunoSEQ multiplex PCR, and its TCRdb copy is limited to in-frame clones, with some not included. This repertoire shows about 290,000 clones, 8% found once; its top ten account for 1%. Per donor, one heparinised blood draw averaged roughly 110 mL. All sorted populations exceeded 95% purity. Trimming pared 4 bases from V and 8 bases from J, leaving 9 bases between. Germline V gene data show CDR1 as SGHDN and CDR2 as FVKESK. The CDR3 sequence is 12 residues long. This clone has only a few counts. Its specificity is not known.

The TCR comes from a woman aged 18-35 years in good health. The sequencing sample was made of central memory CD4+ T cells from blood. This chain joins TRBV14 and TRBJ2-1; D is perhaps TRBD1 (5 bases). The CDR3 sequence is CASSLQGHEQFF. In nucleotides, the CDR3 is TGTGCCAGCAGCCTCCAGGGCCATGAGCAGTTCTTC.